The table lists the clone carrying this T cell receptor beta chain with many counts. These data come from a study of T-cell reconstitution after alpha-beta-depleted transplantation in children. V lost 7 bases and J 4 bases, leaving 16 bases between the germline ends. The CDR3 runs 14 residues. Preparation of the TCRbeta library involved a method that used unique molecular identifiers. TCRdb reprocessed the PCR reads with MiXCR, giving one entry per CDR3 protein. The sample contains about 240,000 distinct CDR3 sequences, roughly 23% of which appear only once. The genes are TRBV12-3 or TRBV12-4 and TRBJ1-1, with D tentatively TRBD1 (5 bases). Specimen: PBMCs, collected before TCRalphabeta/CD19-depleted stem cell transplant. The sequence came from a girl aged 2-10 years with Fanconi anemia, due to receive a stem cell transplant. The CDR3 nucleotides read TGTGCCAGCACCCTGTACATTGGGGGCACTGAAGCTTTCTTT. Its translation: CASTLYIGGTEAFF.